These T cell receptor beta chains were read from a single sample in a study of shared clonotypes between healthy human individuals. The protocol was immunoSEQ multiplex PCR, while the TCRdb copy is restricted to in-frame clones and leaves out a portion. The data contain over 2,000,000 clones, just over 90% of them singletons. The sequenced sample was naive CD8+ T cells from PBMCs. The receptor source for this set is a man aged 18-30 years in good health. Some clones in this sample may be carry-over from other donors' samples. The CDR3 runs from the conserved cysteine through the conserved F or W. The D gene is left open where the match is weak. Expanded clones are given a class, and other clones once, few, many or no size at all.

abundance | d_gene | j_gene | v_gene | CDR3nt | CDR3aa
NA | NA | TRBJ1-2 | TRBV19 | TGTGCCAGTAGTTCGGAAAACTATGGCTACACCTTC | CASSSENYGYTF
NA | NA | TRBJ2-4 | TRBV11-2 | TGTGCCAGCAGCTTTGAGACCAAAAACATTCAGTACTTC | CASSFETKNIQYF
NA | NA | TRBJ2-1 | TRBV6-1 | TGTGCCAGCAGAACTAGTCCCATGCTCGACAATGAGCAGTTCTTC | CASRTSPMLDNEQFF
NA | NA | TRBJ1-1 | TRBV28 | TGTGCCACCCGTCTCTTTTGGGGACAGAACACTGAAGCTTTCTTT | CATRLFWGQNTEAFF
NA | NA | TRBJ2-7 | TRBV10-1 | TGCGCCAGCAGTGAGTCCCGGGACTGCCCTTCCGAGCAGTACTTC | CASSESRDCPSEQYF
NA | NA | TRBJ2-1 | TRBV10-3 | TGTGCCATCAGTGAGTCGGTGACAGTAGTGTTCGCCAATGAGCAGTTCTTC | CAISESVTVVFANEQFF
NA | TRBD1 | TRBJ2-7 | TRBV9 | TGTGCCAGCAGCCCATTGGGGCAGGGGGCCCCCTACGAGCAGTACTTC | CASSPLGQGAPYEQYF
NA | NA | TRBJ2-3 | TRBV5-1 | TGCGCCAGCAGCGAGGTCACAGATACGCAGTATTTT | CASSEVTDTQYF
NA | NA | TRBJ2-3 | TRBV5-6 | TGTGCCAGCAGCTTGGTTCCGCGAAACACAGATACGCAGTATTTT | CASSLVPRNTDTQYF
NA | TRBD1 | TRBJ2-7 | TRBV6-5 | TGTGCCAGCAGTTACGACAGGGGGACCTACGAGCAGTACTTC | CASSYDRGTYEQYF
NA | NA | TRBJ2-1 | TRBV6-5 | TGTGCCAGCAGTTACTCCAGGGTCTCCTACAATGAGCAGTTCTTC | CASSYSRVSYNEQFF
few | NA | TRBJ2-6 | TRBV2 | TGTGCCAGCAGCTTGGGGTCTGGGGCCAACGTCCTGACTTTC | CASSLGSGANVLTF
NA | NA | TRBJ2-7 | TRBV9 | TGTGCCAGCAGCGTAGCGATAGGGGCCTCCTACGAGCAGTACTTC | CASSVAIGASYEQYF
few | NA | TRBJ2-2 | TRBV6-5 | TGTGCCAGCAGTTTTCGGGGAAACACCGGGGAGCTGTTTTTT | CASSFRGNTGELFF
NA | TRBD1 | TRBJ2-3 | TRBV5-1 | TGCGCCAGCACGGGACAGGGGTTGGGCACAGATACGCAGTATTTT | CASTGQGLGTDTQYF
once | NA | TRBJ2-1 | TRBV27 | TGTGCCAGCAGTTCGGACTCACCTTCCTACAATGAGCAGTTCTTC | CASSSDSPSYNEQFF
NA | NA | TRBJ2-7 | TRBV7-3 | TGTGCCAGCAGCTTAGGTGGGGGCGAGCAGTACTTC | CASSLGGGEQYF
NA | TRBD1 | TRBJ1-2 | TRBV9 | TGTGCCAGCAGCGGGACGTTGACAGGGAATGGCTACACCTTC | CASSGTLTGNGYTF
NA | TRBD1 | TRBJ2-3 | TRBV7-9 | TGTGCCAGCAGCTTCGGGACAGCGAGTAGCACAGATACGCAGTATTTT | CASSFGTASSTDTQYF
NA | NA | TRBJ2-2 | TRBV7-7 | TGTGCCAGCAGCTTATGGGCCCCGACAGGTTCCGGGGAGCTGTTTTTT | CASSLWAPTGSGELFF
NA | TRBD2 | TRBJ2-1 | TRBV27 | TGTGCCAGCAGCCTCTCCGGGAGGGGGTATTCCTACAATGAGCAGTTCTTC | CASSLSGRGYSYNEQFF
NA | TRBD1 | TRBJ2-7 | TRBV28 | TGTGCCAGCAGTTTCCACAGGGGTAACGAGCAGTACTTC | CASSFHRGNEQYF
NA | TRBD1 | TRBJ1-1 | TRBV9 | TGTGCCAGCAGCGTAGCGATGACAGGGGCCACTGAAGCTTTCTTT | CASSVAMTGATEAFF
NA | NA | TRBJ2-5 | TRBV15 | TGTGCCACCAGCAGAGATGTGGCAGGGCGGGAGACCCAGTACTTC | CATSRDVAGRETQYF
NA | TRBD1 | TRBJ2-5 | TRBV11-1 | TGTGCCAGCAGCCCGGGACAGGGGGCGCGGGAGACCCAGTACTTC | CASSPGQGARETQYF
NA | NA | TRBJ1-5 | TRBV19 | TGTGCCACTGACCGGACCGATAGCAATCAGCCCCAGCATTTT | CATDRTDSNQPQHF
NA | TRBD1 | TRBJ1-1 | TRBV27 | TGTGCCAGCAGTACCCCCTTCCGGGACAGGGATCGGAACACTGAAGCTTTCTTT | CASSTPFRDRDRNTEAFF
NA | NA | TRBJ1-2 | TRBV7-2 | TGTGCCAGCAGCTTAACGGACAGACTCCTCGGCTACACCTTC | CASSLTDRLLGYTF
NA | NA | TRBJ1-1 | TRBV11-2 | TGTGCCAGCAGCTTAGTGGCAGGGTTGAACACTGAAGCTTTCTTT | CASSLVAGLNTEAFF
NA | TRBD1 | TRBJ1-2 | TRBV5-1 | TGCGCCAGCAGCTTGGCCTCACAACGAGGGGGCGGCTACACCTTC | CASSLASQRGGGYTF
NA | NA | TRBJ1-1 | TRBV19 | TGTGCCAGTAGTATGAGGGCAGGGGACACTGAAGCTTTCTTT | CASSMRAGDTEAFF
NA | NA | TRBJ1-4 | TRBV27 | TGTGCCAGCAGTCTGCTCGCAACTAATGAAAAACTGTTTTTT | CASSLLATNEKLFF
NA | TRBD2 | TRBJ2-1 | TRBV11-2 | TGTGCCAGCAGCCGCTCGGCGGGAGTTAGTAATGAGCAGTTCTTC | CASSRSAGVSNEQFF
NA | TRBD2 | TRBJ2-7 | TRBV4-1 | TGCGCCAGCAGCCATACTAGCGGGAACTACGAGCAGTACTTC | CASSHTSGNYEQYF
NA | NA | TRBJ1-5 | TRBV28 | TGTGCCAGCAGTTTTGCTAAGGAGAATCAGCCCCAGCATTTT | CASSFAKENQPQHF
NA | NA | TRBJ2-1 | TRBV28 | TGTGCCAGCAGTTTGTGGACAGACAATGAGCAGTTCTTC | CASSLWTDNEQFF
NA | NA | TRBJ2-5 | TRBV28 | TGTGCCAGCAGGCAGGACGGGAGTTTCCAAGAGACCCAGTACTTC | CASRQDGSFQETQYF
once | TRBD1 | TRBJ1-2 | TRBV28 | TGTGCCAGCAGTTCAGACAGGGAAGAGACGAACTATGGCTACACCTTC | CASSSDREETNYGYTF
NA | NA | TRBJ2-7 | TRBV9 | TGTGCCAGCAGCGCCGGTGGGAGTCTCTACGAGCAGTACTTC | CASSAGGSLYEQYF
NA | TRBD1 | TRBJ1-2 | TRBV5-4 | TGTGCCAGCAGCCTAAATGTCGGACAGGGTCGAGGAGGCTACACCTTC | CASSLNVGQGRGGYTF
NA | TRBD1 | TRBJ2-3 | TRBV4-3 | TGCGCCAGCAGCCGAGCCGGGACAGGGCCTCGGGATACGCAGTATTTT | CASSRAGTGPRDTQYF
NA | TRBD2 | TRBJ2-5 | TRBV9 | TGTGCCAGCAGCGTAGGGACTAGTAAAGAGACCCAGTACTTC | CASSVGTSKETQYF